This T cell receptor beta chain was captured in a study of shared clonotypes between healthy human individuals (dated by TCRdb to 2019 to 2021). Background for the entire study: The cohort included a few men and two women between 18 and 49 years of age. Each donor's leukapheresis produced roughly between roughly 0.9 and 8.9 billion PBMCs. For each donor, CD4 naive and CD4 memory were each run on three plates, CD8 naive on two plates, and CD8 memory on one plate. To increase sequencing depth and limit assay-specific biases, TCR repertoire library preparation and sequencing were carried out by different laboratories using diverse techniques. To estimate repertoire size and how much clonotype sharing occurs between individuals, the study deeply sequenced the blood TCR repertoires of 4 to 6 healthy adults. The paper as a whole reports these results and caveats: Based on pairwise subsampling, the degree of clonotype sharing among donors was expected to be affected by sequencing depth. Sampling was restricted to blood, and TCR repertoires in tissue are likely to differ from TCR repertoires in blood. Estimated clonotype richness was generally larger for naive than for memory subsets. Across a handful of donors, roughly 5.4% of naive CD4, over 3% of naive CD8, around 2.5% of memory CD4, and under 0.45% of memory CD8 clonotypes were shared. Compared with non-shared clonotypes, clonotypes shared by all four sorted-subset donors had higher generation probabilities. Incomplete sequencing was indicated by rarefaction of sorted-subset datasets, despite the large sequencing depth. The small number of donors limited the genetic and exposure-history diversity represented.

TCR CDR3 regions were amplified from genomic DNA by multiplex PCR using the deep immunoSEQ assay. For each cell subset, the extracted genomic DNA was distributed evenly across all wells of several immunoSEQ 96-well plates, and each plate served as one replicate. For sorted subsets, each replicate PCR was loaded with roughly 190 ng genomic DNA, equivalent to 30,000 or so T cell genomes. The purified libraries were quantified using a Qubit 3.0 fluorometer, sized with a Bioanalyzer 2100, and then quantified again using the KAPA Library Quantification kit. Every immunoSEQ 96-well plate was sequenced on a dedicated single-read 150-cycle Illumina NextSeq 550 flow cell. The authors' analysis ran thus. Because the immunoSEQ output included only junctional sequences and no quality scores, the filtering could not be the same as the filtering used for full-length reads. To assign V/J genes and CDR3, sequences were annotated against IMGT germline references using PyIR, a Python wrapper for IgBLAST v1.9. Any read was removed if the V/J assignment was weak (E-value above 1e-6), the CDR3 was missing, or the read contained stop codons, out-of-frame junctions, or ambiguous translated residues. V3J clonotypes were defined as sequences sharing the same inferred V gene, J gene, and CDR3 amino acid sequence. Percentage overlap between repertoires was calculated by dividing the number of shared unique clonotypes by the size of the smaller repertoire. Three approaches were used to assess repertoire richness: RTK rarefaction, the Chao1 estimator, and Recon v2.1 estimates of unobserved clonotypes. OLGA was used to compute generation probabilities for all TCRbeta clonotypes that the gDNA method yielded from a handful of donors. Imported from immuneACCESS, the table was reduced by TCRdb to in-frame sequences with V and J called. These copies leave out some clones; in studies compared against another copy, an unresolved V gene accounts for under half, and the cause of the remainder is not known. Clone size and the V and J calls come from that table; the DNA yielded D and trimming. This sample is represented by 2 million to 2.5 million clones; about 95% of them were singletons. The ten largest clonotypes hold more than 0.1% of the sample.

In the case of this clone: Its antigen is not yet known. The sample holds no much larger clone one base away, and base qualities are not on file.

V is cut by 3 bases and J by 9 bases, and the space between the germline ends is 15 bases. For CDR1 and CDR2, the germline V gene lists MNHNS and SASEGT. Its CDR3 holds 15 amino acids, cysteine through phenylalanine. Only the CDR3 part of the read is kept: 45 bases, read in frame from the first base. The donors were healthy, HIV-negative adults who had no recently reported acute infections or vaccinations. Every donor was a Caucasian adult living in Nashville, Tennessee, USA. CD4+ T cells were enriched by magnetic negative selection, after which naive cells were positively selected on CD45RA and the negative fraction was taken as the memory subset. After blood collection by leukapheresis, PBMCs were isolated using Ficoll-Histopaque density gradient centrifugation and then cryopreserved in the vapor phase of liquid nitrogen. Analytical flow cytometry was used to check the purity and quantity of every magnetically sorted T cell population. From each sorted fraction, genomic DNA was isolated and quantified by UV absorbance on a Nanodrop 2000c.

This clonotype was obtained from a man younger than 35 in good health. Sequencing was performed on naive CD4+ T cells sorted from blood. In the paper's terms, the cell subset or site label means: CD45RA+ positively selected. The rearranged chain carries TRBV6-1 and TRBJ1-6; a tentative D match to TRBD1 spans 5 bases. The DNA sequence is given as TGTGCCAGCAGTGAGGGCAGGGTTGGTAGTTCACCCCTCCACTTT. Translated, this is CASSEGRVGSSPLHF.